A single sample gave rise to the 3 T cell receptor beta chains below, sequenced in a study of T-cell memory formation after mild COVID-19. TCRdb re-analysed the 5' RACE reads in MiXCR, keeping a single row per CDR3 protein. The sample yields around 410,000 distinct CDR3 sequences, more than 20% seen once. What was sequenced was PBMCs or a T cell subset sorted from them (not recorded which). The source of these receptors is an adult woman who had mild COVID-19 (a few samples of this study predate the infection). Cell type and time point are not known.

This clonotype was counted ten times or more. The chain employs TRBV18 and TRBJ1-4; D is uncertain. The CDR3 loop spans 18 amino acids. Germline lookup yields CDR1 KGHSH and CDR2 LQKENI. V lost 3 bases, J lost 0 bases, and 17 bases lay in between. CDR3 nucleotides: TGTGCCAGCTCACCTAAACGAGGCGGAGATCCAACTAATGAAAAACTGTTTTTT. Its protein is CASSPKRGGDPTNEKLFF.

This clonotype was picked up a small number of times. The CDR3 protein is CSVELVDPPGELFF. The DNA of the CDR3 is TGCAGCGTTGAACTAGTTGACCCACCCGGGGAGCTGTTTTTT. The chain uses TRBV29-1 and TRBJ2-2, with D unresolved. Trimming removed 2 bases at V and 6 bases at J, with 13 bases between. CDR3 length: 14 residues. Germline V lookup: CDR1 SQVTM, CDR2 ANQGSEA.

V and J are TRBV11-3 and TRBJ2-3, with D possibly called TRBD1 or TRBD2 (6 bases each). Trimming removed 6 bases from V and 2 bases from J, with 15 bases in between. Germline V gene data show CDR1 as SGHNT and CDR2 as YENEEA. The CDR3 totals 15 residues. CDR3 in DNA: TGTGCCAGCAGAGAGGGGGGAAGCGACACAGATACGCAGTATTTT. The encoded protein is CASREGGSDTDTQYF.